Listed here is a single T cell receptor beta chain. Original methodology: Amplification from reference gene primers served as the basis for estimated nucleated cell counts. This table comes from immunoSEQ multiplex PCR, and its TCRdb copy is limited to in-frame clones, with some not included. The DNA was the basis for D and trimming; V, J and clone size are from that table. Altogether 200,000 to 250,000 clones are present, 86% being singletons, with the ten largest covering about 1.6%. This sample was taken from a study of blood T cell repertoires in COVID-19. Study-level information: Donors in the United States, Italy and Spain gave samples during acute or convalescent COVID-19. T cells, B-cell-depleted T cells, or PBMCs provided the cDNA or gDNA that served as material.

This receptor was obtained from a woman aged 55-69 years who had recovered from COVID-19. What was sequenced was peripheral blood.

This CDR3 is CASSLQGWSYEQYF. In nucleotides, the CDR3 is TGTGCCAGCAGTTTACAGGGTTGGAGCTACGAGCAGTACTTC. The chain has TRBV28 and TRBJ2-7, with a possible D match to TRBD1 (5 bases). The germline V gene has CDR1 MDHEN and CDR2 SYDVKM. Between the trimmed V and J ends, which lost 2 bases and 3 bases, there was a span of 11 bases. There are 14 residues in the CDR3.